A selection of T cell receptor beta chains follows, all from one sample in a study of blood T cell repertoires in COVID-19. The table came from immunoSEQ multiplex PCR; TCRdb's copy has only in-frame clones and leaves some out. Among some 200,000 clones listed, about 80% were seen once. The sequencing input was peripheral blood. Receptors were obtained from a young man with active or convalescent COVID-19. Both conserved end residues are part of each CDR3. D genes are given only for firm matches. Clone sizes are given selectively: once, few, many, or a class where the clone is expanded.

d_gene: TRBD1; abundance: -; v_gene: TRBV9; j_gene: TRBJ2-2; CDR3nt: TGTGCCAGCAGCGTAGGGGGGACAGCGAACACCGGGGAGCTGTTTTTT; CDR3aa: CASSVGGTANTGELFF
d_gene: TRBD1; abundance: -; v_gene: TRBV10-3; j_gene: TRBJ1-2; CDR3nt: TGTGCCATCAGCGGGACAGGGCGCGACTATGGCTACACCTTC; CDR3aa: CAISGTGRDYGYTF
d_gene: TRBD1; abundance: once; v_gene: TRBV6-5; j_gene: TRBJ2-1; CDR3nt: TGTGCCAGCAGACCGGGACAGGGGGCTTACAATGAGCAGTTCTTC; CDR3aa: CASRPGQGAYNEQFF
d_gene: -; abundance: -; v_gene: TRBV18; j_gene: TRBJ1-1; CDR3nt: TGTGCCAGCTCACCCCGGGAAAATTCCGGGGGCACTGAAGCTTTCTTT; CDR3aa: CASSPRENSGGTEAFF
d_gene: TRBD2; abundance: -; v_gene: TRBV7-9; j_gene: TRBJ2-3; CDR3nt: TGTGCCAGCAGCTCGGGACTATCCACAGATACGCAGTATTTT; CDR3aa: CASSSGLSTDTQYF
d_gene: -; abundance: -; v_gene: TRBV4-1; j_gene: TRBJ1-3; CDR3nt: TGCGCCAGCAGCCAAGAACAGGCAGCCAGCTCTGGAAACACCATATATTTT; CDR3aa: CASSQEQAASSGNTIYF
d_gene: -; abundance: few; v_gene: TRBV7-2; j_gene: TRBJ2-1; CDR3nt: TGTGCCAGCAGCTATTCAGGTCTAACCCCTGAGCAGTTCTTC; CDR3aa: CASSYSGLTPEQFF
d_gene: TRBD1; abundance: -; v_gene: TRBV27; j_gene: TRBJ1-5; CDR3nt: TGTGCCACCCAGTTGACAGGGGGCAACCCGCCCCAGCATTTT; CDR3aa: CATQLTGGNPPQHF
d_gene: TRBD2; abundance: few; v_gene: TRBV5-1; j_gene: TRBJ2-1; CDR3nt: TGCGCCAGCGAGGCGACTAGCGGATACAATGAGCAGTTCTTC; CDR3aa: CASEATSGYNEQFF
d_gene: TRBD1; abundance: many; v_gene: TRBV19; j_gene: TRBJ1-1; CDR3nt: TGTGCCAGCCAGGGGGCCAGGGGCACTGAAGCTTTCTTT; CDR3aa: CASQGARGTEAFF
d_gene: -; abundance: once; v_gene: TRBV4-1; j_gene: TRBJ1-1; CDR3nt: TGCGCCAGCAGCCGGGGCGGAGCAGTTGAAGCTTTCTTT; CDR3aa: CASSRGGAVEAFF
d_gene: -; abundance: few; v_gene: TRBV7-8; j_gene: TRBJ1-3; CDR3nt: TGTGCCAGCAGCTTAGGAGGCGTCTCTGGAAACACCATATATTTT; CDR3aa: CASSLGGVSGNTIYF
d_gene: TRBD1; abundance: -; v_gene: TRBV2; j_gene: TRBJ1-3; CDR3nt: TGTGCCAGCAGTGATCGGGGACAGGGGTCTGGAAACACCATATATTTT; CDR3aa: CASSDRGQGSGNTIYF
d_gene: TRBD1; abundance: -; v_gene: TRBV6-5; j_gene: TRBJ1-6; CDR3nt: TGTGCCAGCAGAACAGGGGAGGTTGTTTCACCCCTCCACTTT; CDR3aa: CASRTGEVVSPLHF
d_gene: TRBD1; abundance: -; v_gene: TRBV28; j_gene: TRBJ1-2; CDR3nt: TGTGCCAGCAGTTCACCGGGGGACAGGGGATCCTATGGCTACACCTTC; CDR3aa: CASSSPGDRGSYGYTF
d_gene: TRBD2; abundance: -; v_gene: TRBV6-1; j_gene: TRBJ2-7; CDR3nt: TGTGCCAGCAGTGAATCCCGTAGAATGTATAGCGGGAGGGCCTACGAGCAGTACTTC; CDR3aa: CASSESRRMYSGRAYEQYF
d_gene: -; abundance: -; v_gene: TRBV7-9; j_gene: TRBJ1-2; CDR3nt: TGTGCCAGCAGCCCCGAGGCTAACTATGGCTACACCTTC; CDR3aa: CASSPEANYGYTF